This entry is about one T cell receptor (beta chain). The data were taken from a study of regulatory T cells in long-lasting Graves disease. CDR3-region Arm-PCR and iRepertoire HTBI primers produced the TCR beta libraries. In the original workflow: Among the samples, around 58 TRBV and 14 to 15 TRBJ segments were identified. In TCRdb, the multiplex PCR reads were re-called with MiXCR into one record per CDR3 protein. It is TCRdb's table, rather than the study itself, that gives the V and J calls and clone size. The top ten hold around 18% of the sample, which has just over 600,000 distinct CDR3 sequences, 15% to 20% seen once. Indicated time point: newly diagnosed GD, antithyroid drugs for less than 3 months. The TCR library used RNA extracted from PBMCs. The same data also contributed to another study, on T cells in Graves' hyperthyroidism and ophthalmopathy. That work adds: The HTBI set primed first-round TCR CDR3 RT-PCR.

The source is a woman in her 30s with Graves disease. Sequenced material: peripheral blood mononuclear cells (PBMCs), taken at new diagnosis, from a patient treated with antithyroid drugs.

CDR3: CSARELAGGQETQYF. The CDR3 DNA reads as TGCAGTGCTAGAGAGCTAGCGGGAGGGCAAGAGACCCAGTACTTC. The rearrangement joins TRBV20-1 to TRBJ2-5, with TRBD2 matching over 12 bases. CDR1 is DFQATT and CDR2 is SNEGSKA in the germline V gene (reference sequence). This CDR3 spans 15 amino acids. Trimming removed 0 bases from V and 2 bases from J; junction bases left unmatched: 1.